This TCR beta chain was obtained from a study of shared clonotypes between healthy human individuals. Measured with immunoSEQ multiplex PCR; TCRdb has only the in-frame clones, and not every one. Of some 2,400,000 clones listed, 90% to 96% were seen once; the top ten hold less than 0.15%. This clone was detected once. CDR1 is SGHDN, CDR2 FVKESK, per germline. V shed 4 bases and J shed 4 bases, with 11 bases lying between them. CDR3 size: 15 residues. The chain couples TRBV14 to TRBJ1-6; no reliable D call. This clonotype was sampled from a man aged 18 to 35 in good health. Sequencing was performed on naive CD4+ T cells sorted from blood. Subset specified: CD45RA+ positively selected. The CDR3 DNA reads TGTGCCAGCAGCCCGAACCAAGCGTATAATTCACCCCTCCACTTT. Translated: CASSPNQAYNSPLHF. The full variable domain, rest sourced from reference TRBV14 and TRBJ1-6, is EAGVTQFPSHSVIEKGQTVTLRCDPISGHDNLYWYRRVMGKEIKFLLHFVKESKQDESGMPNNRFLAERTGGTYSTLKVQPAELEDSGVYFCASSPNQAYNSPLHFGNGTRLTVT.